This section outlines one TCR beta chain sequence together with its context. As yet, its antigen is unknown. Trimming cost V 3 bases and J 5 bases, with 14 bases left between them. Looked up from germline, CDR1 is DFQATT and CDR2 is SNEGSKA (reference sequence). The CDR3 has 13 residues. High-throughput TCR beta sequencing covered peripheral CD8+ and CD4+ T cells. TEMRA cells were FACS-enriched and CD8+ and CD4+ T cells negatively isolated. cDNA came from roughly 0.53 to 1 ug RNA primed by random hexamers. The authors amplified TCR beta CDR3 across 54 Vbeta and 13 Jbeta using immunoSEQ multiplex PCR. TCRdb redid the calling of the immunoSEQ multiplex PCR reads with MiXCR, one entry per CDR3 protein. The table lists 250,000 to 300,000 distinct CDR3 sequences, approximately 89% of them singletons, with approximately 0.18% in the top ten. The data were obtained in a study of CD8 T cells in Susac syndrome.

Study outcomes and limitations: The authors acknowledged that their TCR sequencing and HLA analysis involved a relatively small number of individuals.

The sequence came from a human donor with multiple sclerosis. The rearrangement joins TRBV20-1 to TRBJ2-7, with D tentatively TRBD2 (6 bases). Sequenced sample: CD8+ T cells from PBMCs. The DNA for the CDR3 is TGCAGTGCTAGGGCGGGAAATTTCGACGAGCAGTACTTC. Translated, it gives CSARAGNFDEQYF.